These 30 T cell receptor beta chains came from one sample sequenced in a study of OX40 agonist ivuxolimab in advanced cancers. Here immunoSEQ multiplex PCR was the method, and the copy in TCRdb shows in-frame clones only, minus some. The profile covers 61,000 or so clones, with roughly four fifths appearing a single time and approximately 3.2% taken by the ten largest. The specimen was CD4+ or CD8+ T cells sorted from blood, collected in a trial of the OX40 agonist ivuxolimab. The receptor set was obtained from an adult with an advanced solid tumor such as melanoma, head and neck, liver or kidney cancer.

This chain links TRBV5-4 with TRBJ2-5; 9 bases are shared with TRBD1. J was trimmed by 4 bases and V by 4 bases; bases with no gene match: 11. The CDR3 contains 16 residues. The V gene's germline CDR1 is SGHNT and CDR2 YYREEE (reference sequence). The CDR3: CASSPSVGQGRETQYF. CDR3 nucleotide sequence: TGTGCCAGCAGCCCGTCGGTGGGACAGGGTAGAGAGACCCAGTACTTC.

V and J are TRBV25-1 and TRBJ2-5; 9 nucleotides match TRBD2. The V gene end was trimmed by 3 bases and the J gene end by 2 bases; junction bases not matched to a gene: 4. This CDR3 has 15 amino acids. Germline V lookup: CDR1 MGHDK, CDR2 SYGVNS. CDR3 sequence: CASSDGLAKQETQYF. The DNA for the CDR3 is TGTGCCAGCAGTGACGGACTAGCGAAACAAGAGACCCAGTACTTC.

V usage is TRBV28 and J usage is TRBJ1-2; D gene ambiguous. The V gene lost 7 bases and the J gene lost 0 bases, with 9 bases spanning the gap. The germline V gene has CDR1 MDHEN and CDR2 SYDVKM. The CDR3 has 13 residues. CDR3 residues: CASITSTNYGYTF. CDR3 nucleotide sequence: TGTGCCAGCATCACCAGTACTAACTATGGCTACACCTTC.

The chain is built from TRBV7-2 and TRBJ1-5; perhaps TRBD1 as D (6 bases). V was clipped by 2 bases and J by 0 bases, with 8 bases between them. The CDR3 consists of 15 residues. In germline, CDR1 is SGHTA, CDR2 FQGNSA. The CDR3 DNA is TGTGCCAGCAGCTTATGGGGGGCTAGCAATCAGCCCCAGCATTTT. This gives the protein CASSLWGASNQPQHF.

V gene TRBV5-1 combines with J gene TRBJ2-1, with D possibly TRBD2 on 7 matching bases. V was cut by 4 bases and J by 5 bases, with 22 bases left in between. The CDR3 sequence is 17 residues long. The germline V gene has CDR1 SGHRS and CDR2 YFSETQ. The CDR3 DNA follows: TGCGCCAGCAGCCCCCGCGGGGGCGGGGGAGTAAACAATGAGCAGTTCTTC. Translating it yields CASSPRGGGGVNNEQFF.

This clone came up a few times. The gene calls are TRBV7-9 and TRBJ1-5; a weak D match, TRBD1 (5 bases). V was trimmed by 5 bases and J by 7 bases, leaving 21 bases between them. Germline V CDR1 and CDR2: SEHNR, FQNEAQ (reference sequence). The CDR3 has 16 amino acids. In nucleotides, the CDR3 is TGTGCCAGCAGCCAAACCGGTGACGGGGGGTTCCAGCCCCAGCATTTT. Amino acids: CASSQTGDGGFQPQHF. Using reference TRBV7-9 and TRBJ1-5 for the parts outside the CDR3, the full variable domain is DTGVSQNPRHKITKRGQNVTFRCDPISEHNRLYWYRQTLGQGPEFLTYFQNEAQLEKSRLLSDRFSAERPKGSFSTLEIQRTEQGDSAMYLCASSQTGDGGFQPQHFGDGTRLSIL.

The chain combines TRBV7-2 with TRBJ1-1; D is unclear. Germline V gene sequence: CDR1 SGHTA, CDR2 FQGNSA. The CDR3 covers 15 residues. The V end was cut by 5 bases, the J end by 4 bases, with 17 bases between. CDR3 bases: TGTGCCAGCAGCCCGCTTTTCCCCCCAGGCACTGAAGCTTTCTTT. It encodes CASSPLFPPGTEAFF.

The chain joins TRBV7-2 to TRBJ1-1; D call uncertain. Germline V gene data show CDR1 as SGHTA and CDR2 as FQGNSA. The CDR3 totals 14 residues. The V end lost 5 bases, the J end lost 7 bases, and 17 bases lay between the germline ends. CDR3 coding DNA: TGTGCCAGCAGCCCCGTTCTGACCGAAGGTGAAGCTTTCTTT. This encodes CASSPVLTEGEAFF.

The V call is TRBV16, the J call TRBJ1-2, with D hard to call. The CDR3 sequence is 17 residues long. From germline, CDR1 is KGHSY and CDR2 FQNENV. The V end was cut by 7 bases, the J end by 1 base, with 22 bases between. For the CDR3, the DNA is TGTGCCAGCACCCCACACGGACCGTCCGGGTATAACTATGGCTACACCTTC. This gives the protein CASTPHGPSGYNYGYTF. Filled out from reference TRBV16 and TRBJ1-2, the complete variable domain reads GEEVAQTPKHLVRGEGQKAKLYCAPIKGHSYVFWYQQVLKNEFKFLISFQNENVFDETGMPKERFSAKCLPNSPCSLEIQATKLEDSAVYFCASTPHGPSGYNYGYTFGSGTRLTVV.

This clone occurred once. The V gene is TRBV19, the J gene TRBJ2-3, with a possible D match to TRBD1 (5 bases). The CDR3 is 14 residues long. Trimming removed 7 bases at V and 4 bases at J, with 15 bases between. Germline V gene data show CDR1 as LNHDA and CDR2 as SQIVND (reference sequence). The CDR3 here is CASTRKGPADTQYF. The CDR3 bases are TGTGCCAGTACCAGAAAGGGGCCTGCAGATACGCAGTATTTT.

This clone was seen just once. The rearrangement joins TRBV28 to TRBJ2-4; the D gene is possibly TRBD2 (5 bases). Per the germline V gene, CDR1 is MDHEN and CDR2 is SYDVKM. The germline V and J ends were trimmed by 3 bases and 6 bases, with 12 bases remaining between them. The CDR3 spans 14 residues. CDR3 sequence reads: CASSFGGVGNIQYF. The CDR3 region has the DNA TGTGCCAGCAGTTTTGGAGGTGTGGGAAACATTCAGTACTTC.

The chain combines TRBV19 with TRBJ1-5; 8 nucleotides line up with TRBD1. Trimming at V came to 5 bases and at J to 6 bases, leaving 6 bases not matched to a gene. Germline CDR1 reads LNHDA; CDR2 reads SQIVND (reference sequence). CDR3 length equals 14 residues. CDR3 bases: TGTGCCAGTAGTCCGGGGACAGGTCTTCAGCCCCAGCATTTT. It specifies CASSPGTGLQPQHF.

The DNA of the CDR3 is TGTGCCAGCAGCCCCATTCCGCAGAGCGGGTTGGGCACCGGGGAGCTGTTTTTT. Residues: CASSPIPQSGLGTGELFF. The chain carries TRBV7-9 and TRBJ2-2, with D possibly being TRBD2 (6 bases). The CDR3 extends over 18 amino acids. CDR1 and CDR2 (germline): SEHNR, FQNEAQ (reference sequence). V was shortened by 5 bases and J by 4 bases, with 23 bases between the two germline ends.

The CDR3 is CASSQLSGGSTDTQYF. The CDR3 coding sequence is TGTGCCAGCAGCCAACTTAGCGGGGGAAGCACAGATACGCAGTATTTT. The chain joins TRBV4-2 to TRBJ2-3; TRBD2 aligns across 9 bases. CDR3 size: 16 residues. Losses at the gene ends were 2 bases for V and 0 bases for J; bases not matched to a gene: 3. Germline CDR1 LGHNA, CDR2 YNFKEQ.

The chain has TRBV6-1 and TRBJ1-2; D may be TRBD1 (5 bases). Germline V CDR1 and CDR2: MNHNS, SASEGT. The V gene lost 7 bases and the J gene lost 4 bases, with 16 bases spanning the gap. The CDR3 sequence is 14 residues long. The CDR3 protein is CASTPQGHSYGYTF. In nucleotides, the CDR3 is TGTGCCAGCACCCCGCAGGGTCATAGCTATGGCTACACCTTC.

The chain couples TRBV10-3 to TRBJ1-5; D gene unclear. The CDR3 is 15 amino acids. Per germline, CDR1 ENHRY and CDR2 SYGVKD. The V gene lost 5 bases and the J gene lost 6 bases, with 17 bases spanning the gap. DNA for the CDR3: TGTGCCATCAGTCCTCAGGACCGGGGTGGTCAGCCCCAGCATTTT. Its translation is CAISPQDRGGQPQHF.

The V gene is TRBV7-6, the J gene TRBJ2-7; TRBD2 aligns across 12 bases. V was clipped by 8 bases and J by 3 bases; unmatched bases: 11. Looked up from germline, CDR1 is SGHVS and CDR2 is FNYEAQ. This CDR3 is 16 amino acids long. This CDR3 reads CASSPGTSGYLYEQYF. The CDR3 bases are TGTGCCAGCTCCCCCGGGACTAGCGGGTATCTCTACGAGCAGTACTTC.

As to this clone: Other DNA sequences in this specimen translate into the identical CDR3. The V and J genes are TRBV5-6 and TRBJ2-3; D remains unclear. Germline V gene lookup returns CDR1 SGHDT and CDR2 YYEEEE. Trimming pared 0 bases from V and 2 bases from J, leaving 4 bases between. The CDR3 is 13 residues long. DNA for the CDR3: TGTGCCAGCAGCTTGGGGTTCACAGATACGCAGTATTTT. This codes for CASSLGFTDTQYF.

The CDR3 sequence is CASSIGSARGQGGTPPFF. Here the CDR3 DNA reads TGTGCCAGTAGTATAGGGTCGGCGCGGGGACAGGGTGGAACCCCCCCCTTCTTC. V is TRBV19 and J is TRBJ2-1; 9 bases match TRBD1. Germline V gene data show CDR1 as LNHDA and CDR2 as SQIVND (reference sequence). The CDR3 length is 18 residues. The J segment lost 16 bases and the V segment lost 1 base, leaving 23 bases of the junction unmatched.

For the CDR3, the DNA is TGTGCCAGCAGCTTAGTCGGACAGTCTAATGAAAAACTGTTTTTT. This encodes CASSLVGQSNEKLFF. This chain links TRBV7-2 with TRBJ1-4; tentative D call: TRBD1 (6 bases). Deletions cut 1 base from V and 3 bases from J, with 9 bases between. The CDR3 has 15 amino acids. From germline, CDR1 is SGHTA and CDR2 FQGNSA.

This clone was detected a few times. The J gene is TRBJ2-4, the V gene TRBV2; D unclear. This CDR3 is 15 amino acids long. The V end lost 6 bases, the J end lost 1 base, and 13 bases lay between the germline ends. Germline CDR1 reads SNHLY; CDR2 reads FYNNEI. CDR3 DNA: TGTGCCAGCAGCCCCCTGGAGTGGGCCAAAAACATTCAGTACTTC. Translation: CASSPLEWAKNIQYF.

The CDR3 protein is CASSPQVGGTDTQYF. The CDR3 coding sequence is TGTGCCAGCAGTCCCCAGGTAGGGGGGACAGATACGCAGTATTTT. The chain joins TRBV6-1 to TRBJ2-3; D possibly matches TRBD1 or TRBD2 (6 bases each). Trimming shortened V by 5 bases and J by 3 bases, and 15 bases separated the two germline ends. The CDR3 has 15 residues. In germline, CDR1 is MNHNS, CDR2 SASEGT.

The CDR3 is CASSLRSSTGELFF. DNA of the CDR3: TGTGCCAGCAGCTTAAGGTCGTCCACCGGGGAGCTGTTTTTT. The chain couples TRBV7-2 to TRBJ2-2; D unresolved. With 2 bases removed from V and 4 bases from J, the gap between germline ends came to 8 bases. This CDR3 has 14 amino acids. Germline values: CDR1 SGHTA, CDR2 FQGNSA.

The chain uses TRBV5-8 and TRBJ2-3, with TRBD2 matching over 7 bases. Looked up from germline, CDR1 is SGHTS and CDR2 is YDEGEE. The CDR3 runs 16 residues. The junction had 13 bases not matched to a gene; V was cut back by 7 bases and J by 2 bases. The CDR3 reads CASHRTGLEDTDTQYF. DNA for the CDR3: TGTGCCAGCCACCGGACCGGACTAGAGGACACAGATACGCAGTATTTT.

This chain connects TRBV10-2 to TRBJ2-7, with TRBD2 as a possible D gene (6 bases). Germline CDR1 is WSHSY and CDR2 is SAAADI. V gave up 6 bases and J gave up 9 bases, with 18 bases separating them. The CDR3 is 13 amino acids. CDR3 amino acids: CASREGSQGWQYF. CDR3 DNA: TGCGCCAGCAGGGAGGGATCTCAAGGGTGGCAGTACTTC.

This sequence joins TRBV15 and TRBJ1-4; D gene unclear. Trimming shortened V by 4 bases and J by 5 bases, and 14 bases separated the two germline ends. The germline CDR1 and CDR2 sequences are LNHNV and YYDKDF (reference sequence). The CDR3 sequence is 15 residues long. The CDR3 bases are TGTGCCACCAGCAAAGCACGGTTGATAAATGAAAAACTGTTTTTT. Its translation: CATSKARLINEKLFF.

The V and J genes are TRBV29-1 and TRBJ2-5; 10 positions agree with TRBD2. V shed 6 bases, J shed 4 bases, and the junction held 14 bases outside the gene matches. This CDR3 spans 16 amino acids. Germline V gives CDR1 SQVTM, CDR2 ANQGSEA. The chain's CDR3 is CSVTQGASGGGETQYF. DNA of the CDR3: TGCAGCGTCACCCAAGGGGCTAGCGGGGGCGGAGAGACCCAGTACTTC.

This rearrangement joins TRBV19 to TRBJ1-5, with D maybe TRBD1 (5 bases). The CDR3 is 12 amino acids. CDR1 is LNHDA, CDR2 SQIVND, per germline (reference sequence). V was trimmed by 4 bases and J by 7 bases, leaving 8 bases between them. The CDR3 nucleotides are TGTGCCAGTAGTAAGAGGGGCCAGCCCCAGCATTTT. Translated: CASSKRGQPQHF.

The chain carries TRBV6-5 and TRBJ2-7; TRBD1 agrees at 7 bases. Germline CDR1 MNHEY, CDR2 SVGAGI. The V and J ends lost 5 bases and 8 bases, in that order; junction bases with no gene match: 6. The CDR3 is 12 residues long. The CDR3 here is CASSNDRDQQYF. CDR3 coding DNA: TGTGCCAGCAGTAATGACAGGGATCAGCAGTACTTC.

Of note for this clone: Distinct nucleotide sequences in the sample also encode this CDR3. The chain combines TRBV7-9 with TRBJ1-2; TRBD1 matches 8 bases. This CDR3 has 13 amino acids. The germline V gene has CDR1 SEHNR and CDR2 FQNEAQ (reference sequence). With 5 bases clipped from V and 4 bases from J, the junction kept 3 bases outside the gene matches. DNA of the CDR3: TGTGCCAGCAGCGGACAGGGAGGCTATGGCTACACCTTC. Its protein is CASSGQGGYGYTF.